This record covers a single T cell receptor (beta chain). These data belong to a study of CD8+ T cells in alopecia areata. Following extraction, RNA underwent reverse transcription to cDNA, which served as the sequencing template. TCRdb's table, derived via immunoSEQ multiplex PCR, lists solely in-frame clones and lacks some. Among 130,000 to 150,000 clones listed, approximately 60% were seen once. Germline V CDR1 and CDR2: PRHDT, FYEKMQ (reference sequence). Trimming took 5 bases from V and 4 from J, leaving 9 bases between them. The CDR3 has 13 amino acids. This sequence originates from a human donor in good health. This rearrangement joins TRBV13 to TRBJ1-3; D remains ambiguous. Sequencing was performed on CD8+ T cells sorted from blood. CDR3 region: CASSRTGGNTIYF. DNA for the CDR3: TGTGCCAGCAGCAGGACTGGCGGAAACACCATATATTTT. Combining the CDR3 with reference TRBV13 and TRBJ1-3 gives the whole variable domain AAGVIQSPRHLIKEKRETATLKCYPIPRHDTVYWYQQGPGQDPQFLISFYEKMQSDKGSIPDRFSAQQFSDYHSELNMSSLELGDSALYFCASSRTGGNTIYFGEGSWLTVV.